This T cell receptor (beta chain) originates from a study of OX40 agonist ivuxolimab in advanced cancers. Overall study results and limits: Both CD4+ and CD8+ T cell populations in blood had undergone clonal expansion by week 6 at 0.1 to 3.0 mg/kg.

Notes on this clone: Antigen unknown.

This table comes from immunoSEQ multiplex PCR, and its TCRdb copy is limited to in-frame clones, with some not included. Here the sample spans about 59,000 clones, over 70% being singletons. If patients had autoimmune disease history or systemic immunosuppression, they were excluded. The source of this sequence is an adult with an advanced solid tumor such as melanoma, head and neck, liver or kidney cancer. This specimen consisted of CD4+ or CD8+ T cells sorted from blood, obtained in a trial of the OX40 agonist ivuxolimab.

Written as DNA, the CDR3 is TGTGCCAGCTCACCTGCGACAGGGGAGACCCAGTACTTC. As protein: CASSPATGETQYF. This chain connects TRBV18 to TRBJ2-5; TRBD1 aligns across 7 bases. The CDR3 loop spans 13 amino acids. CDR1 is KGHSH and CDR2 is LQKENI in the germline V gene. V lost 3 bases to trimming and J lost 5 bases; unmatched junction nucleotides: 3.